The rows below give T cell receptor beta chains drawn from one sample of a study of blood T cells in healthy people across ages. TCRdb analysed the 5' RACE reads with MiXCR anew, one entry per CDR3 protein. This sample has about 780,000 distinct CDR3 sequences, with roughly 24% found just once. These data are also associated with another study on T cells of mothers and their children.

The sequenced material came from blood. Receptor source: a boy between 5 and 17 years old in good health. CDR3s include the opening cysteine and the closing phenylalanine or tryptophan. Each record gives: V gene, J gene, D gene, clone size, CDR3 protein, CDR3 DNA. D genes are given only for firm matches. Not every row has a clone size; where given, it reads once, few, many or a size class.

>TRBV7-6|TRBJ2-3|-|few
CASSHSVGKTTDTQYF
TGTGCCAGCAGCCACAGCGTGGGGAAAACCACAGATACGCAGTATTTT
>TRBV25-1|TRBJ2-3|-|-
CASSDRGFSTDTQYF
TGTGCCAGCAGTGATAGGGGGTTCAGCACAGATACGCAGTATTTT
>TRBV7-9|TRBJ1-2|TRBD1|few
CASSWDRVNGYTF
TGTGCCAGCAGCTGGGACAGGGTAAATGGCTACACCTTC
>TRBV15|TRBJ2-3|TRBD2|few
CATSRRGGTDTQYF
TGTGCCACCAGCCGGCGGGGGGGCACAGATACGCAGTATTTT
>TRBV7-9|TRBJ1-2|-|few
CASSLWVDGYTF
TGTGCCAGCAGCTTATGGGTGGATGGCTACACCTTC
>TRBV6-5|TRBJ2-7|-|-
CASSKSRGYRYEQYF
TGTGCCAGCAGTAAATCGAGAGGGTACCGCTACGAGCAGTACTTC
>TRBV12-3/TRBV12-4|TRBJ2-3|-|-
CASSPGGDVDTQYF
TGTGCCAGCAGTCCAGGAGGAGATGTAGATACGCAGTATTTT
>TRBV13|TRBJ2-1|TRBD2|few
CASSLSGGLEQFF
TGTGCCAGCAGCTTAAGCGGGGGGCTAGAGCAGTTCTTC
>TRBV12-3/TRBV12-4|TRBJ2-1|-|once
CASSVGVLEQFF
TGTGCCAGTTCAGTTGGGGTTCTTGAGCAGTTCTTC
>TRBV15|TRBJ2-7|-|few
CATSSGGARVYEQYF
TGTGCCACCTCGAGTGGGGGGGCAAGGGTGTACGAGCAGTACTTC
>TRBV29-1|TRBJ2-5|-|few
CSVPAGETQYF
TGCAGCGTTCCAGCCGGGGAGACCCAGTACTTC
>TRBV2|TRBJ2-6|TRBD1|few
CASSLDRGQGGANVLTF
TGTGCCAGCAGTCTGGACAGGGGGCAGGGTGGGGCCAACGTCCTGACTTTC
>TRBV20-1|TRBJ1-1|-|-
CSARDGQGHTEAFF
TGCAGTGCTAGAGACGGGCAGGGGCACACTGAAGCTTTCTTT
>TRBV20-1|TRBJ2-7|TRBD2|few
CSARDLASGGPFSYEQYF
TGCAGTGCTAGAGATCTAGCTAGCGGGGGCCCCTTCTCCTACGAGCAGTACTTC